This T cell receptor beta chain appears in the sequencing data of a study of T cell repertoires in cytomegalovirus infection. Study-wide context: Matching HLA type and CMV infection were both indicated by public TCR beta signatures.

Germline loops: CDR1 SQVTM, CDR2 ANQGSEA. This CDR3 is built from 13 residues. V was clipped by 8 bases and J by 3 bases, with 16 bases between them. Findings and limits, study-wide: Ex vivo responses were dominated by HLA-C-restricted CMV-specific TCR beta clonotypes.

MiXCR, applied by TCRdb to the reads, yields one record per CDR3 protein. In the table there are under 850,000 distinct CDR3 sequences, about 40% of which are singletons. This clonotype was seen a few times. Its antigen remains unknown. This TCR was recovered from a human donor in good health (CMV status not recorded). Some clones in this sample may be carry-over from other donors' samples. Material for sequencing was PBMCs. The gene calls are TRBV29-1 and TRBJ1-1, with a tentative D call TRBD1 (5 bases). The CDR3 here is CSMLWWGDTEAFF. The CDR3 DNA reads TGCAGCATGTTGTGGTGGGGGGACACTGAAGCTTTCTTT.